This T cell receptor (beta chain) was captured by sequencing in a study of cytomegalovirus exposure and HLA in healthy donors. Findings of the study overall: What TCR beta sequences reportedly achieved was accurate prediction of HLA-A and HLA-B alleles in most subjects.

The study ran its PCR with 60 Vbeta and 13 Jbeta primers. Some clones are missing from TCRdb's copy, which holds only in-frame ones; the method was immunoSEQ multiplex PCR. Of about 170,000 clones in the sample, 60% to 85% were seen once. About this clone itself: Its specificity is unknown.

The sequence was collected from a female donor in good health and CMV-seronegative. Sequences were obtained from PBMCs.

For the CDR3, the DNA is TGTGCCAGCAGCGCCCTCGGTTCCATATATTTT. Amino acid sequence: CASSALGSIYF. J is TRBJ1-3 and V is TRBV5-6; D remains ambiguous. Germline V gene sequence: CDR1 SGHDT, CDR2 YYEEEE. The length of the CDR3 is 11 residues. V was trimmed by 4 bases and J by 11 bases, leaving 10 bases between them.